These 14 T cell receptor beta chains share one sample of origin, sequenced in a study of patients and donors after allogeneic stem cell transplantation. TCRdb re-analysed the RT-PCR reads in MiXCR, keeping a single row per CDR3 protein. The sample consists of 900,000 to 1,000,000 distinct CDR3 sequences, approximately 19% of them appearing once. Sequenced sample: blood, either unsorted or a sorted T cell fraction (not recorded which). Every receptor here comes from a human donor who was either an allogeneic HSCT recipient or a stem cell or donor lymphocyte infusion donor (not recorded which). It is not recorded whose cells these are; they may come from a transplant donor.

This clonotype was picked up many times. The J gene is TRBJ2-7, the V gene TRBV9, with 11 bases lining up with TRBD2. Germline V CDR1 and CDR2: SGDLS, YYNGEE. V lost 0 bases, J lost 4 bases, and 6 bases stayed unmatched. This CDR3 has 16 residues. Written as DNA, the CDR3 is TGTGCCAGCAGCGTAGGAGCTAGCGGGGGGATTTACGAGCAGTACTTC. Encoded protein: CASSVGASGGIYEQYF.

The table lists this clonotype with a few counts. The CDR3 sequence: CATSSTDKERPPGANVLTF. In DNA form, the CDR3 reads TGTGCCACCAGCAGTACCGACAAAGAGAGACCCCCTGGGGCCAACGTCCTGACTTTC. This rearrangement joins TRBV15 to TRBJ2-6; D gene ambiguous. V was shortened by 3 bases and J by 2 bases, with 20 bases between the two germline ends. CDR3 length: 19 amino acids. Looked up from germline, CDR1 is LNHNV and CDR2 is YYDKDF (reference sequence).

This clonotype was detected ten times or more. V gene TRBV5-1 combines with J gene TRBJ2-1, with 9 bases fitting TRBD2. V was pared by 4 bases and J by 4 bases, with 6 bases of the junction left unmatched. From germline, CDR1 is SGHRS and CDR2 YFSETQ. This CDR3 has 15 residues. CDR3 nucleotides: TGCGCCAGCAGCCGCGGGACTAGCACTTACAATGAGCAGTTCTTC. Its protein is CASSRGTSTYNEQFF.

The rearrangement links TRBV7-3 to TRBJ2-1; TRBD2 matches 15 bases. Germline CDR1 reads SGHTA; CDR2 reads FQGTGA. The CDR3 sequence is 17 residues long. V lost 4 bases, J lost 9 bases, and 10 bases stayed unmatched. CDR3 nucleotides: TGTGCCAGCAGCTCCACTGGACTAGCGGGAGGGCCGGGTGAGCAGTTCTTC. Translation gives CASSSTGLAGGPGEQFF.

The chain couples TRBV18 to TRBJ2-5, with D possibly being TRBD1 (5 bases). Trimming stripped 3 bases from V and 4 bases from J, with 9 bases between. The CDR3 is made up of 13 amino acids. Germline CDR1 is KGHSH and CDR2 is LQKENI. CDR3 sequence: CASSPTAGETQYF. CDR3 in DNA: TGTGCCAGCTCACCGACAGCAGGAGAGACCCAGTACTTC.

The CDR3 here is CASSFEVSGGAGTDTQYF. The CDR3 DNA reads as TGTGCCAGCAGCTTTGAGGTTAGCGGGGGGGCTGGCACAGATACGCAGTATTTT. This rearrangement joins TRBV12-1 to TRBJ2-3; no DNA check was done on the table's D call, TRBD2. TRBV12-1 is flagged as a pseudogene. The CDR3 is 18 residues long.

This sequence joins TRBV18 and TRBJ2-5; D gene unclear. The V and J ends lost 2 bases and 5 bases respectively, with 15 bases between them. This CDR3 contains 15 residues. Germline CDR1 reads KGHSH; CDR2 reads LQKENI. The CDR3 DNA is TGTGCCAGCTCACCAGGTTTGGCCTGGCAGGAGACCCAGTACTTC. Translation gives CASSPGLAWQETQYF.

With regard to this clonotype: A much more abundant neighbour one base away suggests this may be a read error. V gene TRBV11-2 combines with J gene TRBJ1-5; no clear D. Germline-derived CDR1 and CDR2 are SGHAT and FQNNGV. This CDR3 is built from 14 residues. Trimming stripped 0 bases from V and 0 bases from J, with 3 bases between. The CDR3 nucleotides are TGTGCCAGCAGCTTAGAGGATAGCAATCAGCCCCAGCATTTT. It specifies CASSLEDSNQPQHF.

This clonotype was picked up a small number of times. The chain couples TRBV27 to TRBJ2-3, with 8 bases matching TRBD2. Germline assignment: CDR1 MNHEY and CDR2 SMNVEV (reference sequence). CDR3 length: 19 residues. V shed 4 bases and J 7 bases; nucleotides not matched to a gene: 22. The CDR3 here is CASSSSPPLLAVGVNTQYF. The CDR3 DNA is TGTGCCAGCAGTTCCTCACCTCCCCTACTAGCGGTGGGGGTAAATACGCAGTATTTT.

The chain couples TRBV5-1 to TRBJ2-2; no firm D call. The V gene lost 0 bases and the J gene lost 3 bases, with 9 bases spanning the gap. Germline-derived CDR1 and CDR2 are SGHRS and YFSETQ. This CDR3 is 15 amino acids long. CDR3 residues: CASSLGSLDTGELFF. The CDR3 bases are TGCGCCAGCAGCTTGGGATCTTTGGACACCGGGGAGCTGTTTTTT.

The sample holds a few counts of this clonotype. The chain recombines TRBV7-2 with TRBJ2-7; possible D gene TRBD1, 6 bases. Trimming left V 1 base short and J 6 bases short, with 22 bases between. The CDR3 length is 17 residues. The germline gives CDR1 SGHTA, CDR2 FQGNSA. CDR3: CASSLVGTGTPPLEQYF. Here the CDR3 DNA reads TGTGCCAGCAGCTTAGTAGGCACAGGGACCCCTCCACTCGAGCAGTACTTC.

This chain connects TRBV4-1 to TRBJ1-6, with no clear D. The CDR3 loop spans 13 amino acids. V lost 7 bases and J 11 bases, leaving 15 bases between the germline ends. Germline loops: CDR1 MGHRA, CDR2 YSYEKL. The CDR3 coding sequence is TGCGCCAGCACCGACACGGGTCTTCCACCCCTCCACTTT. Protein sequence: CASTDTGLPPLHF.

A few counts support this clonotype. For the CDR3, the DNA is TGTGCCAGCAGCCCCCCGACTAGCGGGAAAACCAAAAACATTCAGTACTTC. This translates into CASSPPTSGKTKNIQYF. The chain is built from TRBV9 and TRBJ2-4, with 11 positions matching TRBD2. CDR3 size: 17 residues. Germline CDR1 and CDR2: SGDLS and YYNGEE. V shed 4 bases, J shed 2 bases, and the junction held 8 bases outside the gene matches.

The V gene is TRBV7-8, the J gene TRBJ2-5, with D perhaps matching TRBD2 (5 bases). CDR1 and CDR2 (germline): SGHVS, FQNEAQ. The length of the CDR3 is 14 residues. The V end lost 2 bases, the J end lost 7 bases, and 14 bases lay between the germline ends. CDR3 nucleotide sequence: TGTGCCAGCAGCTTACTGAGCCAAGGAGGGACCCAGTACTTC. Amino acid sequence: CASSLLSQGGTQYF.